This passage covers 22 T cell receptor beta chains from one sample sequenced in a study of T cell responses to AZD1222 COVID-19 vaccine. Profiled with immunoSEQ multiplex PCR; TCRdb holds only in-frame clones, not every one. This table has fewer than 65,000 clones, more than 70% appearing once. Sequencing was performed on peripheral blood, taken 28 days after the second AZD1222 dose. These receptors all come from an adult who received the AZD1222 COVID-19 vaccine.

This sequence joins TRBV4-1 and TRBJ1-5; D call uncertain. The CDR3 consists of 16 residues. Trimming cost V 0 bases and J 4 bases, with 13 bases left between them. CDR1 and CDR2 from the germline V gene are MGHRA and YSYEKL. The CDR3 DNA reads TGCGCCAGCAGCCAAGACGACGGCAAGATGAATCAGCCCCAGCATTTT. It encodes CASSQDDGKMNQPQHF.

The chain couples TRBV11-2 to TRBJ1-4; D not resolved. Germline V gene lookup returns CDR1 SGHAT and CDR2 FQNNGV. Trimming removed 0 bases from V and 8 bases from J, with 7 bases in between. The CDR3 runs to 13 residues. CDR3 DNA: TGTGCCAGCAGCTTAGACACCTACGAAAAACTGTTTTTT. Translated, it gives CASSLDTYEKLFF.

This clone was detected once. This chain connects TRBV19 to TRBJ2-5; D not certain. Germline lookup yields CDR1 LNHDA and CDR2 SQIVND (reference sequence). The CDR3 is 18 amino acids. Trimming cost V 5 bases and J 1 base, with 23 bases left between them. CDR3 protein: CASSLTVGGTATQETQYF. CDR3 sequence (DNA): TGTGCCAGTAGTTTGACCGTAGGTGGAACCGCCACCCAAGAGACCCAGTACTTC.

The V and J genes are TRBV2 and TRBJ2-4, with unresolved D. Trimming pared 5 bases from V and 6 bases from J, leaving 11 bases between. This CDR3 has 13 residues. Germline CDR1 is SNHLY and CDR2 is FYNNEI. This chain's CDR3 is CASSLILGNIQYF. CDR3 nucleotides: TGTGCCAGCAGTCTTATACTTGGAAACATTCAGTACTTC.

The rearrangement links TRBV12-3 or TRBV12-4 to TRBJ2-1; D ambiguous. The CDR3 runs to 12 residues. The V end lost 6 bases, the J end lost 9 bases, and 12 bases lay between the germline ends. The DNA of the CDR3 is TGTGCCAGCAGCTCCATATTAGGTGAGCAGTTCTTC. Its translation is CASSSILGEQFF.

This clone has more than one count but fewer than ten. CDR3 protein: CASSFAGLAGQGQFF. In DNA form, the CDR3 reads TGTGCCAGCAGCTTCGCGGGACTAGCGGGTCAGGGGCAGTTCTTC. The V and J genes are TRBV11-3 and TRBJ2-1; 12 bases align to TRBD2. From germline, CDR1 is SGHNT and CDR2 YENEEA. V trimming: 3 bases; J trimming: 12 bases; junction bases outside the gene matches: 9. This CDR3 contains 15 residues. Variable domain in full (rest from reference TRBV11-3 and TRBJ2-1): EAGVVQSPRYKIIEKKQPVAFWCNPISGHNTLYWYLQNLGQGPELLIRYENEEAVDDSQLPKDRFSAERLKGVDSTLKIQPAELGDSAVYLCASSFAGLAGQGQFFGPGTRLTVL.

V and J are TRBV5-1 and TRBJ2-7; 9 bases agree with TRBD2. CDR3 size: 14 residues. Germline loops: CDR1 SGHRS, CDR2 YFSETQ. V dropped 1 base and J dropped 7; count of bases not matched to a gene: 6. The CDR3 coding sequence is TGCGCCAGCAGCTTGCATGAGCTAGCGGGGGAGCAGTACTTC. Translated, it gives CASSLHELAGEQYF. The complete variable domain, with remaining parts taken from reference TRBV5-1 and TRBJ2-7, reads KAGVTQTPRYLIKTRGQQVTLSCSPISGHRSVSWYQQTPGQGLQFLFEYFSETQRNKGNFPGRFSGRQFSNSRSEMNVSTLELGDSALYLCASSLHELAGEQYFGPGTRLTVT.

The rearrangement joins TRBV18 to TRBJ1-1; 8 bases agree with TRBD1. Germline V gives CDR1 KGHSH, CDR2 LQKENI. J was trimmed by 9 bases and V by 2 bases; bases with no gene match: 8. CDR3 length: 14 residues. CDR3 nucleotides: TGTGCCAGCTCACCAGGGGGACAGGATCTTAAAGCTTTCTTT. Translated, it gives CASSPGGQDLKAFF.

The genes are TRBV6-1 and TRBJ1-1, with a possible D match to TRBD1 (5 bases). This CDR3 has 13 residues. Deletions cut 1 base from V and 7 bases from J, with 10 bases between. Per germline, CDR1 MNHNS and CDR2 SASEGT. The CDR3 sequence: CASSEVRANEAFF. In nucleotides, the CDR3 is TGTGCCAGCAGTGAAGTCAGGGCTAATGAAGCTTTCTTT.

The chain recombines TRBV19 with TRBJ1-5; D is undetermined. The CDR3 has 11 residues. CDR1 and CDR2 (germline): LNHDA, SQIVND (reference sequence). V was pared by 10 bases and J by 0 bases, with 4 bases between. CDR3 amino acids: CATGSNQPQHF. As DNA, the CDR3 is TGTGCCACGGGTAGCAATCAGCCCCAGCATTTT.

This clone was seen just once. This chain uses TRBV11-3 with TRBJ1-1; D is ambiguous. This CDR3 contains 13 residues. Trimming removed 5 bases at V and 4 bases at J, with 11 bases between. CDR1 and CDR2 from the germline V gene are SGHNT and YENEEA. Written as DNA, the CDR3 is TGTGCCAGCAGCGTAGCCACCCGCACTGAAGCTTTCTTT. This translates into CASSVATRTEAFF.

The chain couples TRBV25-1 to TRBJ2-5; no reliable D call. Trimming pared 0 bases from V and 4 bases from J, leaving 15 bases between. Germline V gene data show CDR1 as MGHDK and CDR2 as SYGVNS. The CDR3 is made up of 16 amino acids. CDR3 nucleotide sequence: TGTGCCAGCAGTGAATACAGGCCACATGTAGGAGAGACCCAGTACTTC. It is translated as CASSEYRPHVGETQYF.

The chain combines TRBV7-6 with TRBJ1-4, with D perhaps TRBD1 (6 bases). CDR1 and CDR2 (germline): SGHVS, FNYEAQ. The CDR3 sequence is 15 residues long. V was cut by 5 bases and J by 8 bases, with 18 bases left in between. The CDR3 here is CASSLTGTGEEKLFF. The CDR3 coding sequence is TGTGCCAGCAGCCTTACAGGGACCGGAGAGGAAAAACTGTTTTTT.

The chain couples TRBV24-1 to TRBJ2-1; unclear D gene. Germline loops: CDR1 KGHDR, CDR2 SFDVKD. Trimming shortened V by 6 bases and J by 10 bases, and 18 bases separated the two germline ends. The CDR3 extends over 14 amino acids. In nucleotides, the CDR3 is TGTGCCACCAGTAGATCCATTGGACGACAAGAGCAGTTCTTC. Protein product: CATSRSIGRQEQFF.

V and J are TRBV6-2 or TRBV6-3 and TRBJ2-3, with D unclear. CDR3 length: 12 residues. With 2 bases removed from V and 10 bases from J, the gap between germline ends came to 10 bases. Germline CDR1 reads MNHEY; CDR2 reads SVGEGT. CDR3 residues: CASSYTSQAQYF. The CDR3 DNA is TGTGCCAGCAGTTACACGAGTCAGGCGCAGTATTTT.

Here the CDR3 reads CASAIDGSVLGELFF. The CDR3 DNA sequence: TGTGCCAGCGCCATTGACGGGAGTGTACTCGGGGAGCTGTTTTTT. The genes are TRBV7-3 and TRBJ2-2; possibly TRBD2 for D (6 bases). V was shortened by 8 bases and J by 7 bases, with 20 bases between the two germline ends. Germline CDR1 reads SGHTA; CDR2 reads FQGTGA. The CDR3 consists of 15 residues.

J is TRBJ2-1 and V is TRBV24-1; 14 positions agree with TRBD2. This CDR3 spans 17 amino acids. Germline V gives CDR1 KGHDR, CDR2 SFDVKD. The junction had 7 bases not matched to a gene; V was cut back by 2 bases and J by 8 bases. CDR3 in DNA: TGTGCCACCAGTGATTCCGGGACTAGCGGGAGACTCGATGAGCAGTTCTTC. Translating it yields CATSDSGTSGRLDEQFF.

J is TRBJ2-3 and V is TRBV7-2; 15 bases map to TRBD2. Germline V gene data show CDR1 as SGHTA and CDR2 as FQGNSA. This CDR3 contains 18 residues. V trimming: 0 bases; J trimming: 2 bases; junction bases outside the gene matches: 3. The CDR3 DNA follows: TGTGCCAGCAGCTTAGCGGGACTAGCGGGAGGATCCACAGATACGCAGTATTTT. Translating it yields CASSLAGLAGGSTDTQYF.

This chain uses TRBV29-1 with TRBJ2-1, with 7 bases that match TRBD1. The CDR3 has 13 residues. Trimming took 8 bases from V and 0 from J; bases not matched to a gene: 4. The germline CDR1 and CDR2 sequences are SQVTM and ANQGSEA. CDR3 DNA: TGCAGCTATGACAGGGTCTCCTACAATGAGCAGTTCTTC. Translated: CSYDRVSYNEQFF.

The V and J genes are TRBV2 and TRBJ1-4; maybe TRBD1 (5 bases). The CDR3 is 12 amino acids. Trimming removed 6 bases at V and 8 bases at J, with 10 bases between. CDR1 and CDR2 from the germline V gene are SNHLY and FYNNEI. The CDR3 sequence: CASREQVEKLFF. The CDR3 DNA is TGTGCCAGCAGAGAACAGGTAGAAAAACTGTTTTTT.

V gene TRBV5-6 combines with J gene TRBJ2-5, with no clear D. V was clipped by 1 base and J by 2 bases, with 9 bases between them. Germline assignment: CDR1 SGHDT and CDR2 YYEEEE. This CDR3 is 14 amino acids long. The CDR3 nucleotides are TGTGCCAGCAGCTTGTACGGCTTACAAGAGACCCAGTACTTC. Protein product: CASSLYGLQETQYF.

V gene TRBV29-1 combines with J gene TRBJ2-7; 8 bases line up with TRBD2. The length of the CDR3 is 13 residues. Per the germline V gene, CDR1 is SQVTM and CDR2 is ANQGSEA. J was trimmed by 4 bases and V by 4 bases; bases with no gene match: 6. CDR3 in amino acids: CSVVIAGLYEQYF. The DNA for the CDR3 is TGCAGCGTTGTCATAGCGGGGCTTTACGAGCAGTACTTC.